These T cell receptor beta chains were read from a single sample in a study of graft-versus-host responses after intestinal transplantation. Antigens of these TCRs are unknown. This table comes from immunoSEQ multiplex PCR, and its TCRdb copy is limited to in-frame clones, with some not included. The top ten hold 0.19% of the sample, which has 130,000 to 150,000 clones, 80% to 95% seen once. The sample consisted of unstimulated CD4+ T cells sorted from spleen or lymph node cells, taken before intestinal transplant. The receptors come from a human donor who received an intestinal transplant. Both conserved end residues are part of each CDR3. The D gene is left open where the match is weak. A row's size may be missing; if present it is once, few, many or a size class.

cdr3_length: 13; v_call: TRBV19; clone_size: .; d_call: .; j_call: TRBJ1-1; cdr3_nt: TGTGCCACCTCGAGACGGGGGAACACTGAAGCTTTCTTT; cdr3_aa: CATSRRGNTEAFF
cdr3_length: 15; v_call: TRBV27; clone_size: .; d_call: .; j_call: TRBJ2-1; cdr3_nt: TGTGCCAGCAGTTTTTCCGGGACCTATTACAATGAGCAGTTCTTC; cdr3_aa: CASSFSGTYYNEQFF
cdr3_length: 16; v_call: TRBV28; clone_size: .; d_call: TRBD1; j_call: TRBJ1-1; cdr3_nt: TGTGCCAGCAGCGCCCTCAGGGGGCTAGGATCAACTGAAGCTTTCTTT; cdr3_aa: CASSALRGLGSTEAFF
cdr3_length: 15; v_call: TRBV11-2; clone_size: .; d_call: TRBD1; j_call: TRBJ1-6; cdr3_nt: TGTGCCAGCAGCTCGAGACAGGGAGGCAATTCACCCCTCCACTTT; cdr3_aa: CASSSRQGGNSPLHF
cdr3_length: 15; v_call: TRBV30; clone_size: .; d_call: TRBD1; j_call: TRBJ1-2; cdr3_nt: TGTGCCTGGAGTTCCAATGGACAGGTCGGGTATGGCTACACCTTC; cdr3_aa: CAWSSNGQVGYGYTF
cdr3_length: 16; v_call: TRBV5-1; clone_size: once; d_call: .; j_call: TRBJ1-4; cdr3_nt: TGCGCCAGCAGCTTGGGGCCGGGGGCAGCTAATGAAAAACTGTTTTTT; cdr3_aa: CASSLGPGAANEKLFF
cdr3_length: 15; v_call: TRBV2; clone_size: .; d_call: TRBD1; j_call: TRBJ1-5; cdr3_nt: TGTGCCAGCAGGAGGACAGGGGGCGGCAATCAGCCCCAGCATTTT; cdr3_aa: CASRRTGGGNQPQHF
cdr3_length: 14; v_call: TRBV18; clone_size: .; d_call: .; j_call: TRBJ2-1; cdr3_nt: TGTGCCAGCTCACGGCAGGGCTCCTACAATGAGCAGTTCTTC; cdr3_aa: CASSRQGSYNEQFF
cdr3_length: 13; v_call: TRBV4-3; clone_size: few; d_call: .; j_call: TRBJ1-1; cdr3_nt: TGCGCCAGCAGCCAAGATCGGGGGGTTGAAGCTTTCTTT; cdr3_aa: CASSQDRGVEAFF
cdr3_length: 16; v_call: TRBV28; clone_size: .; d_call: TRBD2; j_call: TRBJ2-1; cdr3_nt: TGTGCCAGCATGGCGGCTGGGAGCGGGAGCTACAATGAGCAGTTCTTC; cdr3_aa: CASMAAGSGSYNEQFF
cdr3_length: 13; v_call: TRBV28; clone_size: .; d_call: .; j_call: TRBJ1-2; cdr3_nt: TGTGCCAGCAGGTTGCCCAGGGGAGGTGGCTACACCTTC; cdr3_aa: CASRLPRGGGYTF
cdr3_length: 15; v_call: TRBV4-3; clone_size: once; d_call: .; j_call: TRBJ2-7; cdr3_nt: TGCGCCAGCAGCCAAATTCATCTATCTGTCTACGAGCAGTACTTC; cdr3_aa: CASSQIHLSVYEQYF
cdr3_length: 15; v_call: TRBV6-5; clone_size: .; d_call: TRBD1; j_call: TRBJ2-1; cdr3_nt: TGTGCCAGCAGTTATGGGACAGGTCTCTACAATGAGCAGTTCTTC; cdr3_aa: CASSYGTGLYNEQFF
cdr3_length: 16; v_call: TRBV5-4; clone_size: .; d_call: TRBD2; j_call: TRBJ2-7; cdr3_nt: TGTGCCAGCAGCCAACTAGCGGGCGAGAGCTCCTACGAGCAGTACTTC; cdr3_aa: CASSQLAGESSYEQYF
cdr3_length: 13; v_call: TRBV7-9; clone_size: .; d_call: .; j_call: TRBJ2-1; cdr3_nt: TGTGCCAGCAGCCCGACAACTGGCAATGAGCAGTTCTTC; cdr3_aa: CASSPTTGNEQFF
cdr3_length: 11; v_call: TRBV20-1; clone_size: .; d_call: .; j_call: TRBJ2-1; cdr3_nt: TGCAGTGCTAGACTAGCCAATGAGCAGTTCTTC; cdr3_aa: CSARLANEQFF
cdr3_length: 11; v_call: TRBV29-1; clone_size: once; d_call: TRBD1; j_call: TRBJ2-1; cdr3_nt: TGCAGCGCAGGACAGGGCACTGAGCAGTTCTTC; cdr3_aa: CSAGQGTEQFF
cdr3_length: 13; v_call: TRBV30; clone_size: .; d_call: .; j_call: TRBJ2-7; cdr3_nt: TGTGCCTGGAGTTGGCAGGTGGGGGACGAGCAGTACTTC; cdr3_aa: CAWSWQVGDEQYF
cdr3_length: 14; v_call: TRBV10-3; clone_size: .; d_call: TRBD2; j_call: TRBJ2-1; cdr3_nt: TGTGCCATCAGCTCTAGCGGGCATGACAATGAGCAGTTCTTC; cdr3_aa: CAISSSGHDNEQFF
cdr3_length: 13; v_call: TRBV30; clone_size: .; d_call: .; j_call: TRBJ1-1; cdr3_nt: TGTGCCTGGAGTGTACGCGTTCTTACTGAAGCTTTCTTT; cdr3_aa: CAWSVRVLTEAFF
cdr3_length: 16; v_call: TRBV7-2; clone_size: .; d_call: TRBD1; j_call: TRBJ1-2; cdr3_nt: TGTGCCAGCAGCTTAGCGCCACCGACAGGGGGCTATGGCTACACCTTC; cdr3_aa: CASSLAPPTGGYGYTF
cdr3_length: 11; v_call: TRBV30; clone_size: .; d_call: .; j_call: TRBJ2-7; cdr3_nt: TGTGCCTGGACCCGGGACCTGCGGCAGTACTTC; cdr3_aa: CAWTRDLRQYF
cdr3_length: 13; v_call: TRBV5-6; clone_size: .; d_call: .; j_call: TRBJ1-5; cdr3_nt: TGTGCCAGCAGCTTGCGGGGCAATCAGCCCCAGCATTTT; cdr3_aa: CASSLRGNQPQHF
cdr3_length: 15; v_call: TRBV21-1; clone_size: once; d_call: .; j_call: TRBJ2-3; cdr3_nt: TGTGCCAGCAGCAAAGAGGCCAGGGGCCGGGATACGCAGTATTTT; cdr3_aa: CASSKEARGRDTQYF
cdr3_length: 15; v_call: TRBV6-1; clone_size: few; d_call: .; j_call: TRBJ1-2; cdr3_nt: TGTGCCAGCAGTGAATATTCGCGGGGTAACTATGGCTACACCTTC; cdr3_aa: CASSEYSRGNYGYTF
cdr3_length: 13; v_call: TRBV27; clone_size: .; d_call: TRBD1; j_call: TRBJ1-1; cdr3_nt: TGTGCCAGCAGTCCAGGGGGAGACACTGAAGCTTTCTTT; cdr3_aa: CASSPGGDTEAFF
cdr3_length: 15; v_call: TRBV5-6; clone_size: .; d_call: TRBD1; j_call: TRBJ1-2; cdr3_nt: TGTGCCAGCAGCTTGGGACCGGGACAGGGTTATGGCTACACCTTC; cdr3_aa: CASSLGPGQGYGYTF
cdr3_length: 18; v_call: TRBV5-6; clone_size: .; d_call: .; j_call: TRBJ1-3; cdr3_nt: TGTGCCAGCAGCTTGGCGGAGGGCAGGGAACCCTCTGGAAACACCATATATTTT; cdr3_aa: CASSLAEGREPSGNTIYF
cdr3_length: 16; v_call: TRBV6-7; clone_size: .; d_call: TRBD1; j_call: TRBJ1-2; cdr3_nt: TGTGCCAGCAGTTACACCCGGACAGGGGGCGCGGGTGGCTACACCTTC; cdr3_aa: CASSYTRTGGAGGYTF
cdr3_length: 14; v_call: TRBV5-5; clone_size: .; d_call: .; j_call: TRBJ1-1; cdr3_nt: TGTGCCAGCAGCTTGACACAAATTAACACTGAAGCTTTCTTT; cdr3_aa: CASSLTQINTEAFF
cdr3_length: 13; v_call: TRBV7-2; clone_size: .; d_call: .; j_call: TRBJ1-1; cdr3_nt: TGTGCCAGCAGCGACGGACAGTACACTGAAGCTTTCTTT; cdr3_aa: CASSDGQYTEAFF
cdr3_length: 14; v_call: TRBV2; clone_size: .; d_call: TRBD1; j_call: TRBJ1-5; cdr3_nt: TGTGCCAGCAGCGACAGGGCCTACAATCAGCCCCAGCATTTT; cdr3_aa: CASSDRAYNQPQHF
cdr3_length: 14; v_call: TRBV6-5; clone_size: .; d_call: TRBD1; j_call: TRBJ2-7; cdr3_nt: TGTGCCAGCAGTTCTCCCGGGACAGCCTACGAGCAGTACTTC; cdr3_aa: CASSSPGTAYEQYF
cdr3_length: 16; v_call: TRBV7-8; clone_size: few; d_call: TRBD1; j_call: TRBJ1-3; cdr3_nt: TGTGCCAGCAGCCCCCGGGACAGGGGAACCGGAAACACCATATATTTT; cdr3_aa: CASSPRDRGTGNTIYF
cdr3_length: 14; v_call: TRBV6-6; clone_size: .; d_call: TRBD1; j_call: TRBJ2-7; cdr3_nt: TGTGCCAGCAGTTACTCCAGGGGGCTCGTCGAGCAGTACTTC; cdr3_aa: CASSYSRGLVEQYF
cdr3_length: 13; v_call: TRBV11-3; clone_size: .; d_call: .; j_call: TRBJ1-1; cdr3_nt: TGTGCCAGCAGCTCCTGGGGAAACACTGAAGCTTTCTTT; cdr3_aa: CASSSWGNTEAFF
cdr3_length: 18; v_call: TRBV10-3; clone_size: few; d_call: TRBD1; j_call: TRBJ2-6; cdr3_nt: TGTGCCATCAGTGATATCGGGACAGGTCAATCTGGGGCCAACGTCCTGACTTTC; cdr3_aa: CAISDIGTGQSGANVLTF
cdr3_length: 15; v_call: TRBV28; clone_size: .; d_call: .; j_call: TRBJ2-1; cdr3_nt: TGTGCCAGCAGCTCGGGACGCAACTCCTACAATGAGCAGTTCTTC; cdr3_aa: CASSSGRNSYNEQFF
cdr3_length: 12; v_call: TRBV2; clone_size: few; d_call: .; j_call: TRBJ1-3; cdr3_nt: TGTGCCGGAGGGACACCTGGAAACACCATATATTTT; cdr3_aa: CAGGTPGNTIYF
cdr3_length: 17; v_call: TRBV5-1; clone_size: .; d_call: TRBD2; j_call: TRBJ2-5; cdr3_nt: TGCGCCAGCAGCTGGGGGACTAGCGGGAGGGCACAAGAGACCCAGTACTTC; cdr3_aa: CASSWGTSGRAQETQYF
cdr3_length: 14; v_call: TRBV11-2; clone_size: .; d_call: TRBD2; j_call: TRBJ2-5; cdr3_nt: TGTGCCAGCAGCTTAGTGGGCGGGAGGGAGACCCAGTACTTC; cdr3_aa: CASSLVGGRETQYF
cdr3_length: 14; v_call: TRBV11-1; clone_size: .; d_call: .; j_call: TRBJ2-2; cdr3_nt: TGTGCCAGCAGCTTCACGGGAGTCACCGGGGAGCCGTTTTTT; cdr3_aa: CASSFTGVTGEPFF